This T cell receptor beta chain derives from a study of T cell repertoires in cytomegalovirus infection. Study information: Based on public TCR beta signatures, there were indications of CMV infection and of a matching HLA type.

This clonotype was found a few times. What it binds is not known. Trimming stripped 0 bases from V and 10 bases from J, with 10 bases between. Germline assignment: CDR1 LGHNA and CDR2 YNFKEQ. This CDR3 is built from 12 residues. TCRdb ran MiXCR on the reads and lists one entry per CDR3 protein. The sample records 500,000 to 600,000 distinct CDR3 sequences, about 15% being singletons. Study results and caveats: HLA-C-restricted TCR beta clonotypes specific for CMV led the ex vivo response.

This clonotype was sampled from a human donor in good health (CMV status not recorded). Some clones in this sample may be carry-over from other donors' samples. Sequenced: CD8+ T cells from PBMCs. The rearrangement uses TRBV4-2 and TRBJ2-7; a possible D gene is TRBD2 (5 bases). CDR3 region: CASSQDKRVQYF. Here the CDR3 DNA reads TGTGCCAGCAGCCAAGATAAGAGGGTTCAGTACTTC.